This is a list of T cell receptor beta chains from one sample in a study of identical twins. TCRdb recomputed calls from the 5' RACE reads with MiXCR, one row per CDR3 protein. The sample contains around 340,000 distinct CDR3 sequences, 9% of which appear only once. The material sequenced was naive T cells sorted from blood. Source of these receptors: a woman aged 45-65 years in good health. CDR3s include the opening cysteine and the closing phenylalanine or tryptophan. The D gene is left open where the match is weak. Rows give clone size only sometimes, using once, few, many, or a class for an expanded clone.

clone size,V gene,D gene,J gene,CDR3 protein,CDR3 DNA
many,TRBV3-1,TRBD2,TRBJ2-1,CASSFTSGYNEQFF,TGTGCCAGCAGCTTCACTAGCGGCTACAATGAGCAGTTCTTC
few,TRBV7-6,-,TRBJ2-7,CASSLGYPYEQYF,TGTGCCAGCAGCTTGGGCTACCCCTACGAGCAGTACTTC
few,TRBV6-1,-,TRBJ2-2,CASSVGGPGGELFF,TGTGCCAGCAGTGTGGGGGGGCCGGGCGGGGAGCTGTTTTTT
many,TRBV5-1,-,TRBJ2-2,CASTLQGHTGELFF,TGCGCCAGCACCCTACAGGGACACACCGGGGAGCTGTTTTTT
-,TRBV12-3/TRBV12-4,-,TRBJ2-3,CASSPLQGSTQYF,TGTGCCAGCAGTCCCCTCCAGGGAAGCACGCAGTATTTT
many,TRBV5-6,TRBD2,TRBJ2-1,CASSRDPGLDYNEQFF,TGTGCCAGCAGCAGAGATCCGGGACTAGACTACAATGAGCAGTTCTTC
few,TRBV20-1,TRBD2,TRBJ2-1,CSARSGRSYNEQFF,TGCAGTGCTAGAAGCGGGAGGTCCTACAATGAGCAGTTCTTC
few,TRBV15,-,TRBJ1-1,CATSREAGRAAFF,TGTGCCACCAGCAGAGAAGCAGGGAGGGCGGCTTTCTTT
few,TRBV5-6,-,TRBJ2-1,CASSFKGYYNEQFF,TGTGCCAGCAGCTTCAAAGGCTACTACAATGAGCAGTTCTTC
few,TRBV5-5,-,TRBJ1-2,CASSWDTPSRDGYTF,TGTGCCAGCAGCTGGGACACTCCTTCGAGGGATGGCTACACCTTC
-,TRBV7-6,-,TRBJ2-2,CASSPTGRSGELFF,TGTGCCAGCAGCCCTACAGGGAGATCCGGGGAGCTGTTTTTT
few,TRBV10-1,-,TRBJ2-1,CASSESWGTGYNEQFF,TGCGCCAGCAGTGAGTCCTGGGGGACGGGGTACAATGAGCAGTTCTTC
-,TRBV9,-,TRBJ2-3,CASSVGTRGLTDTQYF,TGTGCCAGCAGCGTCGGGACTAGGGGGCTCACAGATACGCAGTATTTT
-,TRBV20-1,-,TRBJ2-3,CSARGIDLVADTQYF,TGCAGTGCTAGAGGAATTGACCTAGTCGCAGATACGCAGTATTTT
-,TRBV20-1,-,TRBJ1-2,CSVTRDGYYGYTF,TGCAGTGTAACTCGGGACGGATACTATGGCTACACCTTC
-,TRBV5-1,-,TRBJ2-1,CASSPGHLPNSYNEQFF,TGCGCCAGCAGCCCCGGACATCTGCCTAACTCCTACAATGAGCAGTTCTTC
many,TRBV27,-,TRBJ2-7,CASREGGLYEQYF,TGTGCCAGCAGGGAAGGGGGTCTCTACGAGCAGTACTTC
many,TRBV7-9,-,TRBJ2-3,CASSFITTTDTQYF,TGTGCCAGCAGCTTTATTACTACCACAGATACGCAGTATTTT
-,TRBV20-1,-,TRBJ1-6,CSASRADPNSPLHF,TGCAGTGCCAGCCGGGCGGACCCTAATTCACCCCTCCACTTT